This TCR beta chain stems from a study of cytomegalovirus exposure and HLA in healthy donors. Notes on the study in general: TCR beta V- and J-gene trimming, according to a later analysis, was linked to a missense DCLRE1C variant. Analyses of presence and absence presupposed an approximately uniform sequencing depth across donors.

This CDR3 is built from 15 residues. V was pared by 1 base and J by 0 bases, with 10 bases between. Per the germline V gene, CDR1 is LNHDA and CDR2 is SQIVND (reference sequence). Notes on this clone: Its target is not known.

The PCR was carried out with 60 Vbeta primers and 13 Jbeta primers. The table came from immunoSEQ multiplex PCR; TCRdb's copy has only in-frame clones and leaves some out. The repertoire holds about 170,000 clones, with around 80% as singletons. The origin of this receptor is a female donor in good health and CMV-seronegative. The chain is built from TRBV19 and TRBJ2-7, with D possibly TRBD1 on 7 matching bases. The material sequenced was PBMCs. Here the CDR3 DNA reads TGTGCCAGTAGTATAGGGCAGGGGGGCTCCTACGAGCAGTACTTC. Translating gives CASSIGQGGSYEQYF.